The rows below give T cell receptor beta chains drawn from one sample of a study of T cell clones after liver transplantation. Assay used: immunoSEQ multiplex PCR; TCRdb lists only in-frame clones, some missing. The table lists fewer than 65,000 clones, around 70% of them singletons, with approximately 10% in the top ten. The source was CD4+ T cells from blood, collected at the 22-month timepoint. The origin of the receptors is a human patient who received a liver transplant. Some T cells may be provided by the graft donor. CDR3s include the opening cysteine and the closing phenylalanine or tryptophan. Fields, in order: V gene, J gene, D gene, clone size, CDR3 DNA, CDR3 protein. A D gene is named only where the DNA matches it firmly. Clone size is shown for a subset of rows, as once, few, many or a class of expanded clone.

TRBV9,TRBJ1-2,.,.,TGTGCCAGCAGCCCCCGGGGAAGGAACGGGGGCTACACCTTC,CASSPRGRNGGYTF
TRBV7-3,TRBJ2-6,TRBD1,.,TGTGCCAGCAGCCCGACAGGGCCTGGGGCCAACGTCCTGACTTTC,CASSPTGPGANVLTF
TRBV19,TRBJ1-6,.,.,TGTGCCAGTGGGACGGGAAATTCACCCCTCCACTTT,CASGTGNSPLHF
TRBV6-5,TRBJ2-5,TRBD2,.,TGTGCCACTAAACCGGGGGGAGAGACCCAGTACTTC,CATKPGGETQYF
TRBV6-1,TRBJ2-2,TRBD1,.,TGTGCCAGCCCAGGACAGGGGAACACCGGGGAGCTGTTTTTT,CASPGQGNTGELFF
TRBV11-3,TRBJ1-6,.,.,TGTGCCAGCAGCTTAGCTGGGCCACCCAATTCACCCCTCCACTTT,CASSLAGPPNSPLHF
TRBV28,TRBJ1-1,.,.,TGTGCCAGCAGCGGGTTTGAAGCTTTCTTT,CASSGFEAFF
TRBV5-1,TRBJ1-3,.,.,TGCGCCAGCAGCTTGGGGCGCAGCTCTGGAAACACCATATATTTT,CASSLGRSSGNTIYF
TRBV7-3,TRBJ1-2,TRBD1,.,TGTGCCAGCAGCCCAAGACAGGGGGCAAGTGGCTACACCTTC,CASSPRQGASGYTF
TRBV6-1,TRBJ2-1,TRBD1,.,TGTGCCAGCAGCCTGGACAGGGGGACCTACAATGAGCAGTTCTTC,CASSLDRGTYNEQFF
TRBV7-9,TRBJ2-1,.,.,TGTGCCAGCAGCCCAGTCAGCAATGAGCAGTTCTTC,CASSPVSNEQFF
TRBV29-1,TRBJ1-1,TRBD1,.,TGCAGCGTTACAGGGGCGACGAACACTGAAGCTTTCTTT,CSVTGATNTEAFF
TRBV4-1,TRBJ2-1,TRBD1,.,TGCGCCAGCAGCCACCTACAGGGGGCGCGTCTCAATGAGCAGTTCTTC,CASSHLQGARLNEQFF
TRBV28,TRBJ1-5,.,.,TGTGCCAGCATCTTCCCCGGGGGGCAGCCCCAGCATTTT,CASIFPGGQPQHF
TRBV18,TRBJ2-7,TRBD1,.,TGTGCCAGCTCACCTGCGGGACAGGGTTCCTACGAGCAGTACTTC,CASSPAGQGSYEQYF
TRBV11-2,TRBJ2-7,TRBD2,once,TGTGCCAGCAGCTCAATACTAGCGGGGGAGTCGGAGCAGTACTTC,CASSSILAGESEQYF
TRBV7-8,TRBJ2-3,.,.,TGTGCCAGCAGCTCAAACCCAGGGTTTCCAGATACGCAGTATTTT,CASSSNPGFPDTQYF
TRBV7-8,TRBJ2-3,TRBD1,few,TGTGCCAGCAGCCCTCGACAGGGCTATGCAGATACGCAGTATTTT,CASSPRQGYADTQYF
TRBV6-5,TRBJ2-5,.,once,TGTGCCAGCAGCCGCAGGGGGGACGAGACCCAGTACTTC,CASSRRGDETQYF
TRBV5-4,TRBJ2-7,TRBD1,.,TGTGCCAGCAGCTCCAGGGGGCAGCCATACTCTGAGCAGTACTTC,CASSSRGQPYSEQYF
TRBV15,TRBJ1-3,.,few,TGTGCCACCAGCACCTCTGGAAACACCATATATTTT,CATSTSGNTIYF
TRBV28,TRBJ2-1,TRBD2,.,TGTGCCAGCAGTTTAGGTTTACTAGCGGGGGCGGATGAGCAGTTCTTC,CASSLGLLAGADEQFF